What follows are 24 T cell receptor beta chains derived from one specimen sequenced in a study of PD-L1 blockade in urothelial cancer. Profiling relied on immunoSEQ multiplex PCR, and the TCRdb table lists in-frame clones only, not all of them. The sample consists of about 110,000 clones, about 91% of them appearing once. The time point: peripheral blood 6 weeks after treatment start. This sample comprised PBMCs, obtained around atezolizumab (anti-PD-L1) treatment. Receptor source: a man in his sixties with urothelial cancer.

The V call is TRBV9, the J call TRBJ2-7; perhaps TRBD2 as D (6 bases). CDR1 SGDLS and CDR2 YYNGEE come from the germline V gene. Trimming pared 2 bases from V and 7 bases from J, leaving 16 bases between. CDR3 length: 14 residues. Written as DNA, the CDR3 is TGTGCCAGCAGCGTGGGACTCTCGGCGGGAGAGCAGTACTTC. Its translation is CASSVGLSAGEQYF.

The CDR3 DNA reads TGCGCCAGCAGCCTCTACGGGACTCCCCTCAATGAGCAGTTCTTC. Protein sequence: CASSLYGTPLNEQFF. This chain connects TRBV5-1 to TRBJ2-1, with a weak D call TRBD2 (6 bases). From germline, CDR1 is SGHRS and CDR2 YFSETQ. V lost 4 bases, J lost 6 bases, and 17 bases lay in between. This CDR3 is built from 15 residues.

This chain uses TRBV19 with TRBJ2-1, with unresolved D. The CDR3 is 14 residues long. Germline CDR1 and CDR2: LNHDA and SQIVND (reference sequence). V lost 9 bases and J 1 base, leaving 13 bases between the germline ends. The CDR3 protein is CASTVDRSYNEQFF. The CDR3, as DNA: TGTGCCAGCACAGTGGATAGATCCTACAATGAGCAGTTCTTC. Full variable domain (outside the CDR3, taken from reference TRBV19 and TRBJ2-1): DGGITQSPKYLFRKEGQNVTLSCEQNLNHDAMYWYRQDPGQGLRLIYYSQIVNDFQKGDIAEGYSVSREKKESFPLTVTSAQKNPTAFYLCASTVDRSYNEQFFGPGTRLTVL.

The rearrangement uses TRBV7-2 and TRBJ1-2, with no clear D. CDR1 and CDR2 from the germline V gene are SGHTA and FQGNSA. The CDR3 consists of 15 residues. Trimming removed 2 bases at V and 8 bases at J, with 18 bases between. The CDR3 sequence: CASSLNGLLGHGYTF. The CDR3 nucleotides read TGTGCCAGCAGCTTAAACGGTTTGTTGGGCCACGGCTACACCTTC.

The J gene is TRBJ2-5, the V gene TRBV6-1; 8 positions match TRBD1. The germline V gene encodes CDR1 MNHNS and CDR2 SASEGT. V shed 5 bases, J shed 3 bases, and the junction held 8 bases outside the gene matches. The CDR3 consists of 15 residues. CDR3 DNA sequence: TGTGCCAGCAGTCGACAGGGGATAGGGGAAGAGACCCAGTACTTC. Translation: CASSRQGIGEETQYF.

Here the CDR3 reads CASTSHARREGRETQYF. CDR3 DNA sequence: TGTGCCAGCACCTCACACGCGCGGCGGGAGGGCCGGGAGACCCAGTACTTC. V gene TRBV27 combines with J gene TRBJ2-5; 9 nucleotides align to TRBD2. The length of the CDR3 is 17 residues. CDR1 is MNHEY, CDR2 SMNVEV, per germline (reference sequence). V lost 7 bases to trimming and J lost 5 bases; unmatched junction nucleotides: 17.

CDR3: CASSPGQGGPNYGYTF. The DNA of the CDR3 is TGTGCCAGCAGCCCGGGACAGGGAGGACCTAACTATGGCTACACCTTC. V gene TRBV5-5 combines with J gene TRBJ1-2; TRBD1 aligns across 9 bases. The length of the CDR3 is 16 residues. V lost 4 bases and J lost 0; bases outside the gene matches: 7. Per germline, CDR1 SGHKS and CDR2 YYEKEE (reference sequence).

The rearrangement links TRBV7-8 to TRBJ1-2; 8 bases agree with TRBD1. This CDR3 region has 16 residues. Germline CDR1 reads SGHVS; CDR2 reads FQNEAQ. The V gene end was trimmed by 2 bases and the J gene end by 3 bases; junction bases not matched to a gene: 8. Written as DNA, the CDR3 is TGTGCCAGCAGCTTAAGGCAGGGGGCCGTTCACTATGGCTACACCTTC. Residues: CASSLRQGAVHYGYTF.

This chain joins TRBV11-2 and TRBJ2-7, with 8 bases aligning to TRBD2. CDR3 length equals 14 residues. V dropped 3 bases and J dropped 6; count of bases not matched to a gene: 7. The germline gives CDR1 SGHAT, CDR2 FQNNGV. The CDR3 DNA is TGTGCCAGCAGCTTTAGCGGGGAACCCTCCGAGCAGTACTTC. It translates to CASSFSGEPSEQYF.

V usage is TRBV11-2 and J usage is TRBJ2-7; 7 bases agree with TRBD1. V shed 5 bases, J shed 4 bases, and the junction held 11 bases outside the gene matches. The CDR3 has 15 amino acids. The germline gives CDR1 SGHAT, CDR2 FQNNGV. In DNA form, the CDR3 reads TGTGCCAGCAGCCCCCTGACAGGGAAGTTGTACGAGCAGTACTTC. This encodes CASSPLTGKLYEQYF.

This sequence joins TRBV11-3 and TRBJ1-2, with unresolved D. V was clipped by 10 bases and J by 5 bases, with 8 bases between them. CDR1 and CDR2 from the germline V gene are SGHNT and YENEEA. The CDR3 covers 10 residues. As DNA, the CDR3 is TGTGCCACCATCAGGTATGGCTACACCTTC. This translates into CATIRYGYTF.

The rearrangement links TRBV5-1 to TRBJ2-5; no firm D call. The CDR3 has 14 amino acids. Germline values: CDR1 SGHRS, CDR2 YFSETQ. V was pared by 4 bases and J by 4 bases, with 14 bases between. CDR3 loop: CASSPEPRGETQYF. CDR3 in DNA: TGCGCCAGCAGCCCTGAACCGCGCGGAGAGACCCAGTACTTC.

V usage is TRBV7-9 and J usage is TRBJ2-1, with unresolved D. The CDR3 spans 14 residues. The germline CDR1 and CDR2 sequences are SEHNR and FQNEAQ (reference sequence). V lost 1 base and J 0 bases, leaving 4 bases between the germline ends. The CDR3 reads CASSLDTSYNEQFF. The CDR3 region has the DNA TGTGCCAGCAGCTTAGACACCTCCTACAATGAGCAGTTCTTC. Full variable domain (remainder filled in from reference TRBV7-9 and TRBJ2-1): DTGVSQNPRHKITKRGQNVTFRCDPISEHNRLYWYRQTLGQGPEFLTYFQNEAQLEKSRLLSDRFSAERPKGSFSTLEIQRTEQGDSAMYLCASSLDTSYNEQFFGPGTRLTVL.

This chain's CDR3 is CASSGEAGDTDTQYF. CDR3 in DNA: TGTGCCAGCAGTGGAGAAGCGGGGGACACAGATACGCAGTATTTT. This rearrangement joins TRBV2 to TRBJ2-3; 8 bases line up with TRBD2. The CDR3 has 15 residues. Trimming at V came to 4 bases and at J to 2 bases, leaving 5 bases not matched to a gene. Germline assignment: CDR1 SNHLY and CDR2 FYNNEI. Full variable domain (remainder filled in from reference TRBV2 and TRBJ2-3): EPEVTQTPSHQVTQMGQEVILRCVPISNHLYFYWYRQILGQKVEFLVSFYNNEISEKSEIFDDQFSVERPDGSNFTLKIRSTKLEDSAMYFCASSGEAGDTDTQYFGPGTRLTVL.

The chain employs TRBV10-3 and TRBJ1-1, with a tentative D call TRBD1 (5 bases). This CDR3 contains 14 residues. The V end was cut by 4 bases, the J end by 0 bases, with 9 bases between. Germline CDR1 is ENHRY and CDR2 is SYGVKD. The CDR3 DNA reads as TGTGCCATCAGTGCCATAGGGGTGAACACTGAAGCTTTCTTT. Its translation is CAISAIGVNTEAFF.

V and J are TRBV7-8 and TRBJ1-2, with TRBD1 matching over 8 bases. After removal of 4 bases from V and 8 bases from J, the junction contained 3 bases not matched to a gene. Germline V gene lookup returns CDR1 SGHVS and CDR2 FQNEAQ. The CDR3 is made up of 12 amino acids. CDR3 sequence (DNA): TGTGCCAGCAGCTCGGACAGGGTAGGCTACACCTTC. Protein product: CASSSDRVGYTF.

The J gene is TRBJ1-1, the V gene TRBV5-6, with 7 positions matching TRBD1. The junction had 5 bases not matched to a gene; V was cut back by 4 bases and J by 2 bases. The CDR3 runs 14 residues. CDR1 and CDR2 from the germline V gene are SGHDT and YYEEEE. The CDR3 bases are TGTGCCAGCAGCCCTGACAGGGCCAACACTGAAGCTTTCTTT. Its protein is CASSPDRANTEAFF.

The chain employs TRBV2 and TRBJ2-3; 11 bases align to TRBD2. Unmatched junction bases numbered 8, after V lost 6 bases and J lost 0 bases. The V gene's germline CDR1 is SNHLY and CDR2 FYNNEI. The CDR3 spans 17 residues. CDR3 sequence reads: CASRAGTSGTSTDTQYF. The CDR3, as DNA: TGTGCCAGCAGGGCAGGGACTAGCGGAACTAGCACAGATACGCAGTATTTT.

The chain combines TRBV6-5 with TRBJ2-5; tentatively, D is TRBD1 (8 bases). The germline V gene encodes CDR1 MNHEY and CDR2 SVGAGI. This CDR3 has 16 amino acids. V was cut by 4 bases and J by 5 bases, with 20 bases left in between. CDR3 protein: CASSSNRGGETETQYF. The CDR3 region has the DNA TGTGCCAGCAGTTCGAACAGGGGGGGGGAAACGGAGACCCAGTACTTC.

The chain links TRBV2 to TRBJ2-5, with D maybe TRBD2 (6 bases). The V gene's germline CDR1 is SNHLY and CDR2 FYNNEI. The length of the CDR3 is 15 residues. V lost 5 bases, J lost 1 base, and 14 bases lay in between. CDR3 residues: CASSRMTSPQETQYF. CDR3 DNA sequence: TGTGCCAGCAGTAGGATGACTAGTCCCCAAGAGACCCAGTACTTC.

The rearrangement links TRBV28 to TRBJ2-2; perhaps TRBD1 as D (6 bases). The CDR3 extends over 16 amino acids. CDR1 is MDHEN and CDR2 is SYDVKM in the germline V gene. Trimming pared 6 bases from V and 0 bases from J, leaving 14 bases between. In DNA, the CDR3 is TGTGCCAGCAGCCCCCCAGACAGGCCGAACACCGGGGAGCTGTTTTTT. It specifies CASSPPDRPNTGELFF.

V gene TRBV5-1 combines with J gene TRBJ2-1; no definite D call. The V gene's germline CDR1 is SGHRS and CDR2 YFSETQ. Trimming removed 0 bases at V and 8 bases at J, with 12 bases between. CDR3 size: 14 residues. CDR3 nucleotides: TGCGCCAGCAGCTTGGACGGTTCAGGCGATGAGCAGTTCTTC. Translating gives CASSLDGSGDEQFF.

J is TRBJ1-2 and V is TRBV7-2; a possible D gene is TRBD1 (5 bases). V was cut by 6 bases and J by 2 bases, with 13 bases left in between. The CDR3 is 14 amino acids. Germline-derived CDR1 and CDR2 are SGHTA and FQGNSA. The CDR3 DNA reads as TGTGCCAGCAGTACTGCACAGGCGAACTATGGCTACACCTTC. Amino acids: CASSTAQANYGYTF.

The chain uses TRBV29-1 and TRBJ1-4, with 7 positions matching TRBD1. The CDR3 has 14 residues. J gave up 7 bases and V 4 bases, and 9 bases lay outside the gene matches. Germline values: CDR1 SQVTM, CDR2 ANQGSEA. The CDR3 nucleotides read TGCAGCGTTGTGGTGAGACAGGGACCTGAAAAACTGTTTTTT. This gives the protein CSVVVRQGPEKLFF.